These 15 T cell receptor beta chains share one sample of origin, sequenced in a study of cytomegalovirus exposure and HLA in healthy donors. Assay: immunoSEQ multiplex PCR; the TCRdb copy retains only in-frame clones and omits some. The table includes tens of thousands of clones, 70% to 90% detected once. The sequencing sample was made of PBMCs. All receptors derive from a woman between 18 and 29 years old in good health and CMV-seropositive.

This chain uses TRBV4-2 with TRBJ2-7; 8 bases match TRBD1. V trimming: 1 base; J trimming: 8 bases; junction bases outside the gene matches: 13. This CDR3 is 16 amino acids long. Germline CDR1 LGHNA, CDR2 YNFKEQ. The CDR3 DNA sequence: TGTGCCAGCAGCCAAGGGGGTCCAGGGGGCCCTAGCCAGCAGTACTTC. This sequence encodes CASSQGGPGGPSQQYF.

The chain is built from TRBV5-4 and TRBJ1-2; 10 bases align to TRBD1. J lost 3 bases, V lost 3 bases, and 8 bases had no gene match. This CDR3 comprises 16 residues. The germline CDR1 and CDR2 sequences are SGHNT and YYREEE (reference sequence). The CDR3 loop is CASSSPTGGVHYGYTF. In DNA, the CDR3 is TGTGCCAGCAGCTCGCCGACAGGGGGCGTGCACTATGGCTACACCTTC.

The J gene is TRBJ1-2, the V gene TRBV6-1, with D possibly being TRBD1 (5 bases). In germline, CDR1 is MNHNS, CDR2 SASEGT. The V and J ends lost 6 bases and 0 bases respectively, with 17 bases between them. The CDR3 consists of 16 residues. The CDR3 DNA sequence: TGTGCCAGCAGCGAAAGGACACTACCGTCTAACTATGGCTACACCTTC. Its protein product is CASSERTLPSNYGYTF.

The rearrangement joins TRBV2 to TRBJ1-4; maybe TRBD1 (5 bases). Germline V CDR1 and CDR2: SNHLY, FYNNEI. This CDR3 contains 15 residues. The germline V and J ends were trimmed by 2 bases and 4 bases, with 11 bases remaining between them. The CDR3 region is CASSEPQGINEKLFF. CDR3 DNA sequence: TGTGCCAGCAGTGAACCTCAGGGAATTAATGAAAAACTGTTTTTT. Full variable domain (missing parts from reference TRBV2 and TRBJ1-4): EPEVTQTPSHQVTQMGQEVILRCVPISNHLYFYWYRQILGQKVEFLVSFYNNEISEKSEIFDDQFSVERPDGSNFTLKIRSTKLEDSAMYFCASSEPQGINEKLFFGSGTQLSVL.

The V gene is TRBV29-1, the J gene TRBJ2-5, with D possibly being TRBD1 (6 bases). The CDR3 extends over 14 amino acids. V lost 5 bases and J lost 1, with 14 bases in between. The germline CDR1 and CDR2 sequences are SQVTM and ANQGSEA. CDR3 loop: CSVNRVGPQETQYF. For the CDR3, the DNA is TGCAGCGTTAACAGGGTAGGCCCCCAAGAGACCCAGTACTTC.

Turning to this clone: The same CDR3 is also encoded by other DNA sequences in this sample. The chain carries TRBV9 and TRBJ2-1; D remains unclear. The CDR3 loop spans 13 amino acids. CDR1 and CDR2 (germline): SGDLS, YYNGEE. V lost 2 bases, J lost 5 bases, and 8 bases lay in between. This CDR3 reads CASSVSGDNEQFF. DNA of the CDR3: TGTGCCAGCAGCGTTTCAGGTGACAATGAGCAGTTCTTC.

The chain is built from TRBV4-2 and TRBJ1-1, with 10 bases fitting TRBD1. V dropped 3 bases and J dropped 2; count of bases not matched to a gene: 3. In germline, CDR1 is LGHNA, CDR2 YNFKEQ. The CDR3 loop spans 15 amino acids. CDR3 sequence reads: CASSQGQGLNTEAFF. CDR3 DNA sequence: TGTGCCAGCAGCCAGGGACAGGGGCTAAACACTGAAGCTTTCTTT.

V is TRBV7-9 and J is TRBJ2-2; weak D call: TRBD2 (5 bases). The V end lost 5 bases, the J end lost 4 bases, and 17 bases lay between the germline ends. Germline CDR1 is SEHNR and CDR2 is FQNEAQ (reference sequence). The CDR3 length is 16 residues. Here the CDR3 DNA reads TGTGCCAGCAGCCCAAGTACGCGGGCGGGCACCGGGGAGCTGTTTTTT. As protein: CASSPSTRAGTGELFF.

V usage is TRBV27 and J usage is TRBJ2-7; 7 bases align to TRBD2. V was clipped by 1 base and J by 0 bases; unmatched bases: 3. This CDR3 has 15 residues. Germline-derived CDR1 and CDR2 are MNHEY and SMNVEV (reference sequence). The CDR3 is CASSLYPGGSYEQYF. The CDR3 DNA sequence: TGTGCCAGCAGTTTATATCCGGGGGGCTCCTACGAGCAGTACTTC.

This chain joins TRBV5-6 and TRBJ1-1, with a weak D call TRBD1 (6 bases). The germline V gene has CDR1 SGHDT and CDR2 YYEEEE. The CDR3 contains 17 residues. Trimming stripped 2 bases from V and 5 bases from J, with 22 bases between. CDR3 residues: CASSFSQGIVSGTEAFF. CDR3 nucleotide sequence: TGTGCCAGCAGCTTCTCACAGGGAATCGTGTCGGGGACTGAAGCTTTCTTT. The entire variable domain, with the rest obtained from reference TRBV5-6 and TRBJ1-1, is as follows: DAGVTQSPTHLIKTRGQQVTLRCSPKSGHDTVSWYQQALGQGPQFIFQYYEEEERQRGNFPDRFSGHQFPNYSSELNVNALLLGDSALYLCASSFSQGIVSGTEAFFGQGTRLTVV.

The chain employs TRBV29-1 and TRBJ2-1, with 9 bases identical to TRBD1. The trim removed 6 bases at V and 4 bases at J, leaving 16 bases unmatched. Germline-derived CDR1 and CDR2 are SQVTM and ANQGSEA. CDR3 size: 17 residues. CDR3 protein: CSVSDRGARDQYNEQFF. Here the CDR3 DNA reads TGCAGCGTCAGTGACAGGGGGGCCCGGGACCAATACAATGAGCAGTTCTTC.

This sequence joins TRBV9 and TRBJ2-2; the D gene is possibly TRBD2 (6 bases). The germline V and J ends were trimmed by 2 bases and 4 bases, with 15 bases remaining between them. Germline V gene sequence: CDR1 SGDLS, CDR2 YYNGEE. The CDR3 has 16 residues. CDR3 in DNA: TGTGCCAGCAGCGTCGGGGGATCTGGCGGCACCGGGGAGCTGTTTTTT. Translating it yields CASSVGGSGGTGELFF.

The J gene is TRBJ2-7, the V gene TRBV25-1, with a tentative D call TRBD1 (6 bases). V gave up 9 bases and J gave up 2 bases, with 14 bases separating them. Germline lookup yields CDR1 MGHDK and CDR2 SYGVNS. The CDR3 extends over 13 amino acids. The CDR3 region has the DNA TGTGCCAGTACCCAGGGGATGACCTACGAGCAGTACTTC. Protein: CASTQGMTYEQYF.

This clone has a handful of counts. The gene calls are TRBV30 and TRBJ2-5; no clear D gene. The CDR3 extends over 15 amino acids. V was shortened by 0 bases and J by 7 bases, with 18 bases between the two germline ends. Germline CDR1 and CDR2: GTSNPN and SVGIG (reference sequence). For the CDR3, the DNA is TGTGCCTGGAGTGTACCCGGGTCCGAAATTGGGACCCAGTACTTC. The encoded protein is CAWSVPGSEIGTQYF. Together with reference TRBV30 and TRBJ2-5, the CDR3 gives the full variable domain: SQTIHQWPATLVQPVGSPLSLECTVEGTSNPNLYWYRQAAGRGLQLLFYSVGIGQISSEVPQNLSASRPQDRQFILSSKKLLLSDSGFYLCAWSVPGSEIGTQYFGPGTRLLVL.

The chain is built from TRBV6-5 and TRBJ2-7, with TRBD2 matching 10 bases. J gave up 3 bases and V 2 bases, and 4 bases lay outside the gene matches. Germline-derived CDR1 and CDR2 are MNHEY and SVGAGI. CDR3 size: 15 residues. The CDR3 loop reads CASSYLSGGNYEQYF. In nucleotides, the CDR3 is TGTGCCAGCAGTTACCTTAGCGGGGGGAACTACGAGCAGTACTTC.